Listed here are 6 T cell receptor beta chains from one sample, sequenced in a study of T cell responses to AZD1222 COVID-19 vaccine. The method was immunoSEQ multiplex PCR; TCRdb's version includes in-frame clones alone and lacks a portion of them. The table records more than 85,000 clones, roughly nine tenths of them present only once. The material was peripheral blood, obtained on day 0 of AZD1222 vaccination. These receptors came from an adult in good health.

The J gene is TRBJ1-3, the V gene TRBV15; D not certain. Germline-derived CDR1 and CDR2 are LNHNV and YYDKDF (reference sequence). The V end lost 5 bases, the J end lost 4 bases, and 9 bases lay between the germline ends. The CDR3 runs to 13 residues. The CDR3 DNA sequence: TGTGCCACCAGCGCCCTTATGGGAAACACCATATATTTT. As protein: CATSALMGNTIYF.

The V gene is TRBV12-5, the J gene TRBJ1-4; a possible D gene is TRBD1 (6 bases). Germline V gives CDR1 LGHNT, CDR2 FRNRAP. V was cut by 6 bases and J by 8 bases, with 7 bases left in between. This CDR3 comprises 11 residues. The CDR3 DNA reads as TGTGCTAGTGGGGGGGGCGAAAAACTGTTTTTT. Residues: CASGGGEKLFF. Full variable domain (outside the CDR3, taken from reference TRBV12-5 and TRBJ1-4): DARVTQTPRHKVTEMGQEVTMRCQPILGHNTVFWYRQTMMQGLELLAYFRNRAPLDDSGMPKDRFSAEMPDATLATLKIQPSEPRDSAVYFCASGGGEKLFFGSGTQLSVL.

V usage is TRBV19 and J usage is TRBJ2-7, with D perhaps matching TRBD2 (7 bases). The CDR3 totals 15 residues. Germline V gives CDR1 LNHDA, CDR2 SQIVND (reference sequence). Trimming took off 7 bases at V and 3 bases at J, with 19 bases between the two ends. CDR3 sequence reads: CASTDPGGGHYEQYF. In nucleotides, the CDR3 is TGTGCCAGTACTGACCCTGGGGGGGGCCACTACGAGCAGTACTTC.

This sequence joins TRBV5-1 and TRBJ1-3; D is unresolved. CDR3 size: 14 residues. V lost 1 base to trimming and J lost 0 bases, with 5 bases between them. Germline CDR1 reads SGHRS; CDR2 reads YFSETQ. CDR3 sequence: CASSLTLSGNTIYF. The CDR3 region has the DNA TGCGCCAGCAGCTTGACACTCTCTGGAAACACCATATATTTT.

This clone has only one observation. The genes are TRBV12-3 or TRBV12-4 and TRBJ1-2; no clear D. This CDR3 has 12 amino acids. Trimming removed 5 bases at V and 8 bases at J, with 12 bases between. The CDR3 DNA reads as TGTGCCAGCAGTCCATCGGCTCGCGGCTACACCTTC. It encodes CASSPSARGYTF.

V is TRBV6-4 and J is TRBJ1-2; TRBD1 is a possible D gene (6 bases). Trimming left V 6 bases short and J 8 bases short, with 13 bases between. The length of the CDR3 is 12 residues. Germline V lookup: CDR1 MRHNA, CDR2 SNTAGT. The DNA of the CDR3 is TGTGCCAGCAGCACGGGGACACAGGGCTACACCTTC. Translating it yields CASSTGTQGYTF.